These T cell receptor beta chains were read from a single sample in a study of cytomegalovirus exposure and HLA in healthy donors. Here immunoSEQ multiplex PCR was the method, and the copy in TCRdb shows in-frame clones only, minus some. The data hold 170,000 or so clones, with 70% to 80% observed a single time. Sequencing input: PBMCs. These receptors were obtained from a woman aged 60-75 years in good health and CMV-seropositive. CDR3s include the opening cysteine and the closing phenylalanine or tryptophan. D genes are given only for firm matches. Size values are once, few and many counts, or a class for expanded clones, and some rows have none.

d_call: NA; v_call: TRBV7-2; j_call: TRBJ1-2; clone_size: once; cdr3_nt: TGTGCCAGCAGCTTAGTCGACACGGACTATGGCTACACCTTC; cdr3_aa: CASSLVDTDYGYTF
d_call: NA; v_call: TRBV7-2; j_call: TRBJ2-1; clone_size: NA; cdr3_nt: TGTGCCAGCAGCTTAGTAGCGGTCAATGAGCAGTTCTTC; cdr3_aa: CASSLVAVNEQFF
d_call: NA; v_call: TRBV6-6; j_call: TRBJ2-2; clone_size: NA; cdr3_nt: TGTGCCAGCAGTTACGGTGTCGGCGGCGGGGAGCTGTTTTTT; cdr3_aa: CASSYGVGGGELFF
d_call: NA; v_call: TRBV27; j_call: TRBJ2-7; clone_size: NA; cdr3_nt: TGTGCCAGCAGTCCTTCCCGGGTCTCAGCCTACGAGCAGTACTTC; cdr3_aa: CASSPSRVSAYEQYF
d_call: NA; v_call: TRBV6-5; j_call: TRBJ1-5; clone_size: NA; cdr3_nt: TGTGCCAGCAGTTACTCGGGGCAGGGTCAGCAGCCCCAGCATTTT; cdr3_aa: CASSYSGQGQQPQHF
d_call: TRBD2; v_call: TRBV19; j_call: TRBJ2-1; clone_size: NA; cdr3_nt: TGTGCCAGTAGTCCCCGGACTAGCGGGATCTCCTACAATGAGCAGTTCTTC; cdr3_aa: CASSPRTSGISYNEQFF
d_call: TRBD2; v_call: TRBV2; j_call: TRBJ2-1; clone_size: NA; cdr3_nt: TGTGCCAGCAGTGAAAGCGGGGGGGCCATAAATGAGCAGTTCTTC; cdr3_aa: CASSESGGAINEQFF
d_call: NA; v_call: TRBV25-1; j_call: TRBJ2-5; clone_size: NA; cdr3_nt: TGTGCCAGCAGTGAAGGTGGAGGGAATCGGGAGACCCAGTACTTC; cdr3_aa: CASSEGGGNRETQYF
d_call: TRBD1; v_call: TRBV4-2; j_call: TRBJ1-2; clone_size: NA; cdr3_nt: TGTGCCAGCAGCCAAGATCAGGGCCCCTCTTGGGACAGGGGATTCGGCTACACCTTC; cdr3_aa: CASSQDQGPSWDRGFGYTF
d_call: NA; v_call: TRBV14; j_call: TRBJ2-7; clone_size: NA; cdr3_nt: TGTGCCAGCAGCCAATACGGGGGCTACGAGCAGTACTTC; cdr3_aa: CASSQYGGYEQYF
d_call: TRBD1; v_call: TRBV5-1; j_call: TRBJ2-3; clone_size: NA; cdr3_nt: TGCGCCAGCAGCCAGGGACAGGGGGTCACAGATACGCAGTATTTT; cdr3_aa: CASSQGQGVTDTQYF
d_call: TRBD2; v_call: TRBV7-9; j_call: TRBJ2-2; clone_size: few; cdr3_nt: TGTGCCAGCAGCTCCCCCAGGACTAGCAGCCTGGCGAACACCGGGGAGCTGTTTTTT; cdr3_aa: CASSSPRTSSLANTGELFF
d_call: NA; v_call: TRBV2; j_call: TRBJ1-2; clone_size: NA; cdr3_nt: TGTGCCAGCAGAGCTCAGACAGGAACCTATGGCTACACCTTC; cdr3_aa: CASRAQTGTYGYTF
d_call: TRBD2; v_call: TRBV14; j_call: TRBJ2-1; clone_size: NA; cdr3_nt: TGTGCCAGCAGCCTAGCGGGGGGCAGATTCATTAATGAGCAGTTCTTC; cdr3_aa: CASSLAGGRFINEQFF
d_call: NA; v_call: TRBV12-5; j_call: TRBJ1-4; clone_size: once; cdr3_nt: TGTGCTAGTGGTTTGGTAGACCGCCGGAGTAATGAAAAACTGTTTTTT; cdr3_aa: CASGLVDRRSNEKLFF
d_call: TRBD2; v_call: TRBV5-1; j_call: TRBJ2-3; clone_size: NA; cdr3_nt: TGCGCCAGCAGCAAGGCGGCGGGACTAGCGAAGGCAGATACGCAGTATTTT; cdr3_aa: CASSKAAGLAKADTQYF
d_call: NA; v_call: TRBV27; j_call: TRBJ1-2; clone_size: NA; cdr3_nt: TGTGCCAGCACCCCTTTTTACCGCGACAAGGTGAACTATGGCTACACCTTC; cdr3_aa: CASTPFYRDKVNYGYTF
d_call: NA; v_call: TRBV10-3; j_call: TRBJ1-1; clone_size: NA; cdr3_nt: TGTGCCATCTCGACAGGCAAGCTGAACACTGAAGCTTTCTTT; cdr3_aa: CAISTGKLNTEAFF
d_call: NA; v_call: TRBV5-1; j_call: TRBJ2-1; clone_size: NA; cdr3_nt: TGCGCCAGCAGCTTGACCTCCCCGCCAGGGCCGTACAATGAGCAGTTCTTC; cdr3_aa: CASSLTSPPGPYNEQFF
d_call: TRBD1; v_call: TRBV5-5; j_call: TRBJ1-4; clone_size: NA; cdr3_nt: TGTGCCAGCAGTCCGCTAACAGGGGGCGAAAAACTGTTTTTT; cdr3_aa: CASSPLTGGEKLFF
d_call: TRBD1; v_call: TRBV19; j_call: TRBJ2-7; clone_size: NA; cdr3_nt: TGTGCCAGTAGTCCCCAGCCGGGACAGAACTACGAGCAGTACTTC; cdr3_aa: CASSPQPGQNYEQYF
d_call: NA; v_call: TRBV2; j_call: TRBJ1-1; clone_size: NA; cdr3_nt: TGTGCCAGCAGCCTTAGGAGGCAGATCACGAACGAGGAGGCTTTCTTT; cdr3_aa: CASSLRRQITNEEAFF
d_call: TRBD1; v_call: TRBV5-4; j_call: TRBJ2-3; clone_size: NA; cdr3_nt: TGTGCCAGTCAGTTCGGACAGGAAGATACGCAGTATTTT; cdr3_aa: CASQFGQEDTQYF
d_call: TRBD1; v_call: TRBV28; j_call: TRBJ1-4; clone_size: few; cdr3_nt: TGTGCCAGCACCCTTGGCGGGACAGTACAAAAACTGTTTTTT; cdr3_aa: CASTLGGTVQKLFF
d_call: NA; v_call: TRBV6-4; j_call: TRBJ1-2; clone_size: NA; cdr3_nt: TGTGCCAGCAGTGCCAGGCCTAACTATGGCTACACCTTC; cdr3_aa: CASSARPNYGYTF
d_call: TRBD1; v_call: TRBV28; j_call: TRBJ1-2; clone_size: NA; cdr3_nt: TGTGCCAGCGGGACAGGGGGCGCGCACTATGGCTACACCTTC; cdr3_aa: CASGTGGAHYGYTF
d_call: TRBD2; v_call: TRBV10-3; j_call: TRBJ2-1; clone_size: NA; cdr3_nt: TGTGCCATCAGTGAGTCGGGGGGGTCCCGCTACAATGAGCAGTTCTTC; cdr3_aa: CAISESGGSRYNEQFF
d_call: NA; v_call: TRBV10-2; j_call: TRBJ1-1; clone_size: NA; cdr3_nt: TGCGCCAGCAGTGAGTTTGGTAGAACTGAAGCTTTCTTT; cdr3_aa: CASSEFGRTEAFF
d_call: NA; v_call: TRBV10-3; j_call: TRBJ1-4; clone_size: NA; cdr3_nt: TGTGCCATCAGTGAGACCTCGGGGGGGTCCCGTGAAAAACTGTTTTTT; cdr3_aa: CAISETSGGSREKLFF
d_call: NA; v_call: TRBV9; j_call: TRBJ1-3; clone_size: NA; cdr3_nt: TGTGCCAGCAGCGTATCCGACACCGTCTCTGGAAACACCATATATTTT; cdr3_aa: CASSVSDTVSGNTIYF
d_call: NA; v_call: TRBV7-3; j_call: TRBJ2-3; clone_size: NA; cdr3_nt: TGTGCCAGCAGCTCCGGGCAGGGCAACACAGATACGCAGTATTTT; cdr3_aa: CASSSGQGNTDTQYF
d_call: TRBD1; v_call: TRBV7-9; j_call: TRBJ2-7; clone_size: NA; cdr3_nt: TGTGCCAGCAGCTTAGCGGGACAGGTTTACGAGCAGTACTTC; cdr3_aa: CASSLAGQVYEQYF
d_call: NA; v_call: TRBV18; j_call: TRBJ1-2; clone_size: NA; cdr3_nt: TGTGCCAGCTCACTCGACAGTGCCTATGGCTACACCTTC; cdr3_aa: CASSLDSAYGYTF
d_call: NA; v_call: TRBV7-3; j_call: TRBJ2-3; clone_size: NA; cdr3_nt: TGTGCCAGCCGAAGAGACCGGGACACAGATACGCAGTATTTT; cdr3_aa: CASRRDRDTDTQYF
d_call: NA; v_call: TRBV19; j_call: TRBJ1-5; clone_size: NA; cdr3_nt: TGTGCCACCCAGACGGCGGGCAATCAGCCCCAGCATTTT; cdr3_aa: CATQTAGNQPQHF
d_call: TRBD2; v_call: TRBV14; j_call: TRBJ2-7; clone_size: NA; cdr3_nt: TGTGCCAGCAGCCAGGCTAGCGGGGCTTTCTACGAGCAGTACTTC; cdr3_aa: CASSQASGAFYEQYF
d_call: TRBD2; v_call: TRBV27; j_call: TRBJ2-1; clone_size: NA; cdr3_nt: TGTGCCAGCGTGGGCGGGGCTAGCGGGAGCAATGAGCAGTTCTTC; cdr3_aa: CASVGGASGSNEQFF
d_call: NA; v_call: TRBV27; j_call: TRBJ1-5; clone_size: NA; cdr3_nt: TGTGCCAGCAGTTTATCGGGCGGAGGCGCTTACAATCAGCCCCAGCATTTT; cdr3_aa: CASSLSGGGAYNQPQHF
d_call: NA; v_call: TRBV10-3; j_call: TRBJ1-3; clone_size: NA; cdr3_nt: TGTGCCATCATGCCTTCTACTGGAAACACCATATATTTT; cdr3_aa: CAIMPSTGNTIYF
d_call: NA; v_call: TRBV4-3; j_call: TRBJ1-4; clone_size: NA; cdr3_nt: TGCGCCAGCAGCCAAGAACGCGCTGCAACTAATGAAAAACTGTTTTTT; cdr3_aa: CASSQERAATNEKLFF
d_call: NA; v_call: TRBV6-6; j_call: TRBJ2-5; clone_size: NA; cdr3_nt: TGTGCCAGCACCTCGGAAGAGGCCCAGTACTTC; cdr3_aa: CASTSEEAQYF
d_call: TRBD2; v_call: TRBV19; j_call: TRBJ2-1; clone_size: NA; cdr3_nt: TGTGCCAGTAGTGTTAGCGGGGTTCCTTACAATGAGCAGTTCTTC; cdr3_aa: CASSVSGVPYNEQFF
d_call: TRBD1; v_call: TRBV4-1; j_call: TRBJ1-2; clone_size: NA; cdr3_nt: TGCGCCAGCAGCCAAGGACCGGACAGGGCCTATGGCTACACCTTC; cdr3_aa: CASSQGPDRAYGYTF
d_call: TRBD1; v_call: TRBV30; j_call: TRBJ1-6; clone_size: NA; cdr3_nt: TGTGCCTGGAGAGGACAGGCCGATTCACCCCTCCACTTT; cdr3_aa: CAWRGQADSPLHF
d_call: NA; v_call: TRBV5-6; j_call: TRBJ2-3; clone_size: few; cdr3_nt: TGTGCCAGCAGCCCTCCGGCGGTCAGCGAGCGAGATACGCAGTATTTT; cdr3_aa: CASSPPAVSERDTQYF
d_call: TRBD2; v_call: TRBV7-9; j_call: TRBJ2-5; clone_size: once; cdr3_nt: TGTGCCAGCAGCCAGGGGACTAGGTTCTGGGAGACCCAGTACTTC; cdr3_aa: CASSQGTRFWETQYF
d_call: TRBD2; v_call: TRBV7-2; j_call: TRBJ2-7; clone_size: few; cdr3_nt: TGTGCCAGCAGCTTGGGGTCTAGCGGGATTTTATACGAGCAGTACTTC; cdr3_aa: CASSLGSSGILYEQYF
d_call: NA; v_call: TRBV19; j_call: TRBJ1-6; clone_size: few; cdr3_nt: TGTGCCAGTCTGGACAGCCTCTATAATTCACCCCTCCACTTT; cdr3_aa: CASLDSLYNSPLHF